The rows below give T cell receptor beta chains drawn from one sample of a study of blood T cell repertoires in COVID-19. TCRdb's copy holds only in-frame clones and misses some; the assay was immunoSEQ multiplex PCR. The table has about 400,000 clones, over 75% seen once. The sequenced sample consisted of PBMCs or T cells enriched from blood (not recorded which). The receptors come from a middle-aged woman with acute COVID-19. Both conserved end residues are part of each CDR3. Each record gives: D gene, V gene, clone size, J gene, CDR3 protein, CDR3 DNA. D genes are given only for firm matches. Clone sizes are given selectively: once, few, many, or a class where the clone is expanded.

d_call: -
v_call: TRBV2
clone_size: -
j_call: TRBJ1-6
cdr3_aa: CASRLQVITYNSPLHF
cdr3_nt: TGTGCCAGCAGACTACAGGTTATTACCTATAATTCACCCCTCCACTTT

d_call: TRBD2
v_call: TRBV9
clone_size: -
j_call: TRBJ2-1
cdr3_aa: CASSVGSSGGNNEQFF
cdr3_nt: TGTGCCAGCAGCGTAGGATCTAGCGGGGGGAACAATGAGCAGTTCTTC

d_call: TRBD1
v_call: TRBV5-1
clone_size: few
j_call: TRBJ1-2
cdr3_aa: CASSAAGGAANYGYTF
cdr3_nt: TGCGCCAGCAGCGCCGCAGGGGGAGCCGCTAACTATGGCTACACCTTC

d_call: -
v_call: TRBV2
clone_size: -
j_call: TRBJ2-5
cdr3_aa: CASSGVYGETQYF
cdr3_nt: TGTGCCAGCAGTGGGGTTTACGGGGAGACCCAGTACTTC

d_call: -
v_call: TRBV6-6
clone_size: -
j_call: TRBJ2-7
cdr3_aa: CASTPSRGPVYEQYF
cdr3_nt: TGTGCCAGCACCCCCTCCCGAGGCCCTGTCTACGAGCAGTACTTC

d_call: -
v_call: TRBV18
clone_size: -
j_call: TRBJ1-3
cdr3_aa: CASSPSTSSGNTIYF
cdr3_nt: TGTGCCAGCTCACCATCGACAAGCTCTGGAAACACCATATATTTT

d_call: TRBD1
v_call: TRBV9
clone_size: -
j_call: TRBJ1-2
cdr3_aa: CASSPHPDRDNGYTF
cdr3_nt: TGTGCCAGCAGCCCCCACCCCGACAGGGATAACGGCTACACCTTC

d_call: -
v_call: TRBV6-2/TRBV6-3
clone_size: few
j_call: TRBJ1-1
cdr3_aa: CASSQLGPMNTEAFF
cdr3_nt: TGTGCCAGCAGCCAACTGGGCCCAATGAACACTGAAGCTTTCTTT

d_call: TRBD1
v_call: TRBV9
clone_size: -
j_call: TRBJ1-1
cdr3_aa: CASSAQGELNTEAFF
cdr3_nt: TGTGCCAGCAGCGCGCAGGGGGAATTGAACACTGAAGCTTTCTTT

d_call: TRBD1
v_call: TRBV2
clone_size: -
j_call: TRBJ1-1
cdr3_aa: CASTTIRDRGVGTEAFF
cdr3_nt: TGTGCCAGCACTACAATCCGGGACAGAGGCGTGGGCACTGAAGCTTTCTTT

d_call: TRBD1
v_call: TRBV10-1
clone_size: -
j_call: TRBJ2-3
cdr3_aa: CASSGRDRVTDTQYF
cdr3_nt: TGCGCCAGCAGCGGCCGGGACAGGGTCACAGATACGCAGTATTTT

d_call: -
v_call: TRBV27
clone_size: -
j_call: TRBJ1-2
cdr3_aa: CASSLDRILGGVYGYTF
cdr3_nt: TGTGCCAGCAGTTTGGACCGAATTCTTGGGGGGGTCTATGGCTACACCTTC

d_call: -
v_call: TRBV7-9
clone_size: -
j_call: TRBJ2-2
cdr3_aa: CASSLASSRGNTGELFF
cdr3_nt: TGTGCCAGCAGCTTAGCAAGTTCCAGGGGGAACACCGGGGAGCTGTTTTTT

d_call: TRBD1
v_call: TRBV7-9
clone_size: many
j_call: TRBJ2-7
cdr3_aa: CASSGQGKVYEQYF
cdr3_nt: TGTGCCAGCAGCGGACAGGGGAAGGTATACGAGCAGTACTTC

d_call: TRBD2
v_call: TRBV6-2/TRBV6-3
clone_size: -
j_call: TRBJ2-3
cdr3_aa: CASSHRSGGYTDTQYF
cdr3_nt: TGTGCCAGCAGTCACCGTAGCGGGGGGTACACAGATACGCAGTATTTT

d_call: TRBD1
v_call: TRBV14
clone_size: -
j_call: TRBJ1-6
cdr3_aa: CASSLDRLTPLHF
cdr3_nt: TGTGCCAGCAGTCTGGACAGGTTAACACCCCTCCACTTT

d_call: TRBD1
v_call: TRBV18
clone_size: -
j_call: TRBJ1-6
cdr3_aa: CASSRQGVDSPLHF
cdr3_nt: TGTGCCAGCTCACGACAGGGGGTGGATTCACCCCTCCACTTT

d_call: -
v_call: TRBV9
clone_size: -
j_call: TRBJ1-5
cdr3_aa: CASSQGSERNQPQHF
cdr3_nt: TGTGCCAGCAGCCAGGGGAGTGAACGCAATCAGCCCCAGCATTTT

d_call: -
v_call: TRBV19
clone_size: -
j_call: TRBJ2-4
cdr3_aa: CASSIGPLNIQYF
cdr3_nt: TGTGCCAGTAGTATAGGGCCGTTAAACATTCAGTACTTC

d_call: -
v_call: TRBV12-3/TRBV12-4
clone_size: -
j_call: TRBJ1-2
cdr3_aa: CASSRSEDSYTF
cdr3_nt: TGTGCCAGCAGCCGCAGTGAGGATAGCTACACCTTC

d_call: -
v_call: TRBV6-1
clone_size: once
j_call: TRBJ2-1
cdr3_aa: CASSGWTASSYNEQFF
cdr3_nt: TGTGCCAGCAGTGGATGGACAGCCAGCTCCTACAATGAGCAGTTCTTC

d_call: TRBD1
v_call: TRBV9
clone_size: -
j_call: TRBJ2-5
cdr3_aa: CASSEGGAETQYF
cdr3_nt: TGTGCCAGCAGCGAAGGGGGCGCGGAGACCCAGTACTTC

d_call: -
v_call: TRBV7-9
clone_size: -
j_call: TRBJ1-1
cdr3_aa: CASSVSSNTEAFF
cdr3_nt: TGTGCCAGCAGCGTTAGTTCGAACACTGAAGCTTTCTTT

d_call: TRBD1
v_call: TRBV5-5
clone_size: -
j_call: TRBJ1-2
cdr3_aa: CASSEDRGRLYGYTF
cdr3_nt: TGTGCCAGCAGCGAAGACAGGGGGCGCCTTTATGGCTACACCTTC

d_call: -
v_call: TRBV10-2
clone_size: -
j_call: TRBJ2-5
cdr3_aa: CATRSLGQQETQYF
cdr3_nt: TGCGCCACCCGGTCGCTTGGACAGCAAGAGACCCAGTACTTC

d_call: TRBD1
v_call: TRBV2
clone_size: -
j_call: TRBJ2-3
cdr3_aa: CASIDRGVGDTQYF
cdr3_nt: TGTGCCAGCATCGACAGGGGAGTTGGAGATACGCAGTATTTT

d_call: -
v_call: TRBV6-1
clone_size: -
j_call: TRBJ1-2
cdr3_aa: CASSDKRMGRYGYTF
cdr3_nt: TGTGCCAGCAGTGATAAGAGAATGGGGAGATATGGCTACACCTTC

d_call: TRBD2
v_call: TRBV11-3
clone_size: once
j_call: TRBJ2-1
cdr3_aa: CASSRWTSGSYNEQFF
cdr3_nt: TGTGCCAGCAGCCGATGGACTAGCGGGAGCTACAATGAGCAGTTCTTC

d_call: TRBD2
v_call: TRBV5-1
clone_size: -
j_call: TRBJ2-3
cdr3_aa: CASSPYRGGPTDTQYF
cdr3_nt: TGCGCCAGCAGCCCTTACCGGGGGGGTCCCACAGATACGCAGTATTTT

d_call: -
v_call: TRBV20-1
clone_size: -
j_call: TRBJ1-1
cdr3_aa: CSASQGLHTEAFF
cdr3_nt: TGCAGTGCTAGTCAGGGTTTGCACACTGAAGCTTTCTTT

d_call: TRBD1
v_call: TRBV6-5
clone_size: -
j_call: TRBJ1-2
cdr3_aa: CASSTGTESYGYTF
cdr3_nt: TGTGCCAGCAGTACCGGGACAGAGTCCTATGGCTACACCTTC

d_call: TRBD2
v_call: TRBV2
clone_size: -
j_call: TRBJ2-3
cdr3_aa: CASTLRASGSDTQYF
cdr3_nt: TGTGCCAGCACACTCCGAGCTAGCGGTTCAGATACGCAGTATTTT

d_call: TRBD1
v_call: TRBV5-4
clone_size: once
j_call: TRBJ1-1
cdr3_aa: CASSRPGTASNTEAFF
cdr3_nt: TGTGCCAGCAGCCGTCCGGGGACAGCATCGAACACTGAAGCTTTCTTT

d_call: TRBD2
v_call: TRBV11-2
clone_size: -
j_call: TRBJ2-5
cdr3_aa: CASSTRRLAGLPETQYF
cdr3_nt: TGTGCCAGCAGCACCCGGCGACTAGCGGGGCTTCCGGAGACCCAGTACTTC

d_call: TRBD1
v_call: TRBV15
clone_size: -
j_call: TRBJ1-6
cdr3_aa: CATSSTGVSSSYNSPLHF
cdr3_nt: TGTGCCACCAGCAGCACAGGGGTTTCGAGCTCCTATAATTCACCCCTCCACTTT

d_call: TRBD2
v_call: TRBV30
clone_size: -
j_call: TRBJ2-5
cdr3_aa: CAWSDRVLAGGRETQYF
cdr3_nt: TGTGCCTGGAGCGATCGTGTTCTAGCGGGGGGGCGAGAGACCCAGTACTTC

d_call: -
v_call: TRBV30
clone_size: -
j_call: TRBJ1-1
cdr3_aa: CAWRGENTEAFF
cdr3_nt: TGTGCCTGGAGAGGGGAAAACACTGAAGCTTTCTTT

d_call: -
v_call: TRBV19
clone_size: -
j_call: TRBJ1-5
cdr3_aa: CASSVPTPATSQPQHF
cdr3_nt: TGTGCCAGTAGTGTCCCGACACCGGCCACTTCCCAGCCCCAGCATTTT